One sample yielded the 26 T cell receptor beta chains listed below, sequenced in a study of long-term antiretroviral therapy in people with HIV. The libraries were made with immunoSEQ v3.0 at survey level. This table comes from immunoSEQ multiplex PCR, and its TCRdb copy is limited to in-frame clones, with some not included. Of 15,000 to 20,000 clones listed, about four fifths are singletons. The material was unsorted PBMCs, obtained at the start of antiretroviral therapy, before treatment. The receptors originated from a man aged 18 to 30 with HIV.

The chain employs TRBV4-1 and TRBJ1-2; D may be TRBD1 (5 bases). V was trimmed by 4 bases and J by 8 bases, leaving 20 bases between them. Germline lookup yields CDR1 MGHRA and CDR2 YSYEKL. The CDR3 extends over 15 amino acids. The CDR3 spells CASSLLRGDYGGYTF. The CDR3 DNA is TGCGCCAGCAGCCTACTTCGGGGGGATTACGGCGGCTACACCTTC.

This chain uses TRBV18 with TRBJ2-5; weak D call: TRBD1 (5 bases). The tail of the sequence fits TRBJ2-7 better, so the J call may be wrong. The CDR3 length is 14 residues. The germline CDR1 and CDR2 sequences are KGHSH and LQKENI. The DNA of the CDR3 is TGTGCCAGCTCACGCGATAGGGGTACCTACGAGCAGTACTTC. Translation: CASSRDRGTYEQYF.

The chain employs TRBV4-1 and TRBJ1-1; no clear D gene. The CDR3 covers 15 residues. Germline CDR1 reads MGHRA; CDR2 reads YSYEKL. V was cut by 0 bases and J by 0 bases, with 8 bases left in between. This CDR3 is CASSQEIGLNTEAFF. The CDR3, as DNA: TGCGCCAGCAGCCAAGAGATCGGCCTGAACACTGAAGCTTTCTTT.

V is TRBV7-2 and J is TRBJ1-1; D is perhaps TRBD1 (5 bases). CDR1 and CDR2 (germline): SGHTA, FQGNSA. This CDR3 is built from 14 residues. Trimming took 2 bases from V and 2 from J, leaving 9 bases between them. The CDR3 region is CASSLIDSNTEAFF. In DNA form, the CDR3 reads TGTGCCAGCAGCTTAATAGACAGTAACACTGAAGCTTTCTTT.

This chain links TRBV6-6 with TRBJ2-1, with 8 bases identical to TRBD2. After removal of 7 bases from V and 5 bases from J, the junction contained 7 bases not matched to a gene. Germline CDR1 reads MNHNY; CDR2 reads SVGAGI (reference sequence). The CDR3 totals 14 residues. CDR3 sequence (DNA): TGTGCCAGCACCCTACTAGCGGCAGACAATGAGCAGTTCTTC. It translates to CASTLLAADNEQFF.

V usage is TRBV7-2 and J usage is TRBJ1-2; D uncertain. Germline loops: CDR1 SGHTA, CDR2 FQGNSA. The germline V and J ends were trimmed by 2 bases and 4 bases, with 8 bases remaining between them. The CDR3 runs to 13 residues. Written as DNA, the CDR3 is TGTGCCAGCAGCTTACCGGGAATCTATGGCTACACCTTC. Its protein product is CASSLPGIYGYTF.

This clone was counted a few times. V gene TRBV28 combines with J gene TRBJ2-7, with D uncertain. V dropped 5 bases and J dropped 5 bases, with 16 bases sitting between them. Germline V lookup: CDR1 MDHEN, CDR2 SYDVKM. The CDR3 loop spans 14 amino acids. The CDR3 DNA sequence: TGTGCCAGCAGTCTGGGGTCCGGTGTGGACGAGCAGTACTTC. Encoded protein: CASSLGSGVDEQYF.

Of note for this clone: The DNA is left out, because the CDR3 cannot be placed on it with certainty; the CDR3 is given as TCRdb lists it. V usage is TRBV27 and J usage is TRBJ2-3; the table calls TRBD1, which could not be checked here. The CDR3 spans 16 amino acids, including both terminal residues. Germline-derived CDR1 and CDR2 are MNHEY and SMNVEV (reference sequence). Here the CDR3 reads CASSFLAGGHTDTQYF.

This chain connects TRBV11-2 to TRBJ2-2, with D unclear. The CDR3 runs 15 residues. The V end was cut by 1 base, the J end by 2 bases, with 8 bases between. Germline CDR1 reads SGHAT; CDR2 reads FQNNGV. The CDR3 loop is CASSLVPQNTGELFF. Written as DNA, the CDR3 is TGTGCCAGCAGCTTAGTGCCTCAAAACACCGGGGAGCTGTTTTTT.

V gene TRBV5-6 combines with J gene TRBJ2-7, with TRBD2 identical over 9 bases. The V gene end was trimmed by 1 base and the J gene end by 6 bases; junction bases not matched to a gene: 8. The CDR3 totals 15 residues. CDR1 is SGHDT, CDR2 YYEEEE, per germline. The CDR3 loop is CASSLSSLAGTEQYF. The CDR3 DNA reads as TGTGCCAGCAGCTTGTCTTCGCTAGCGGGAACCGAGCAGTACTTC.

The CDR3 loop is CSVEDRGRDPYGYTF. The DNA for the CDR3 is TGCAGCGTTGAAGATAGAGGCAGGGATCCCTATGGCTACACCTTC. V usage is TRBV29-1 and J usage is TRBJ1-2, with D possibly being TRBD1 (5 bases). Germline V lookup: CDR1 SQVTM, CDR2 ANQGSEA. The ends were cut back, 0 bases at V and 4 bases at J, with 15 bases in the middle. The CDR3 runs 15 residues.

V usage is TRBV30 and J usage is TRBJ2-5; 8 bases map to TRBD2. Germline trimming cut 3 bases from V and 2 bases from J; bases unmatched to any gene: 5. Germline V lookup: CDR1 GTSNPN, CDR2 SVGIG (reference sequence). This CDR3 is 14 amino acids long. CDR3 in DNA: TGTGCCTGGAGACTAGCGGCGGTACAAGAGACCCAGTACTTC. Amino acid sequence: CAWRLAAVQETQYF.

The rearrangement joins TRBV6-5 to TRBJ2-7; perhaps TRBD2 as D (5 bases). This CDR3 is 15 amino acids long. Per the germline V gene, CDR1 is MNHEY and CDR2 is SVGAGI. Trimming removed 0 bases at V and 0 bases at J, with 9 bases between. Written as DNA, the CDR3 is TGTGCCAGCAGTTACTCAGCGGATAGCTCCTACGAGCAGTACTTC. Translated: CASSYSADSSYEQYF.

This clone was seen a handful of times. The CDR3 loop reads CASSPLGQILAYEQYF. The CDR3 nucleotides read TGCGCCAGCAGTCCTTTGGGACAGATTCTAGCGTACGAGCAGTACTTC. This chain connects TRBV23-1 to TRBJ2-7; a possible D gene is TRBD1 (7 bases). TRBV23-1 is designated an ORF whose function remains uncertain. Trimming left V 4 bases short and J 4 bases short, with 20 bases between. This CDR3 spans 16 amino acids.

On this clone itself: Different DNA sequences within this sample yield the same CDR3. The gene calls are TRBV4-3 and TRBJ2-2; D unclear. The CDR3 sequence is 12 residues long. Germline CDR1 reads LGHNA; CDR2 reads YSLEER. Trimming left V 0 bases short and J 4 bases short, with 0 bases between. The CDR3 loop is CASSQDTGELFF. The CDR3 DNA is TGCGCCAGCAGCCAAGACACCGGGGAGCTGTTTTTT.

The V and J genes are TRBV6-5 and TRBJ1-2, with 7 bases lining up with TRBD1. The CDR3 covers 14 residues. The V gene's germline CDR1 is MNHEY and CDR2 SVGAGI. Trimming at V came to 7 bases and at J to 8 bases, leaving 13 bases not matched to a gene. DNA for the CDR3: TGTGCCAGCACCCGTACAGGGGCATCGTTGGGCTACACCTTC. Protein product: CASTRTGASLGYTF.

J is TRBJ2-7 and V is TRBV6-1; tentative D call: TRBD1 (6 bases). This CDR3 has 12 residues. Between the trimmed V and J ends, which lost 7 bases and 4 bases, there was a span of 11 bases. Germline CDR1 is MNHNS and CDR2 is SASEGT. The CDR3 sequence is CASTGTNYEQYF. CDR3 sequence (DNA): TGTGCCAGCACCGGGACAAATTACGAGCAGTACTTC.

The V call is TRBV6-5, the J call TRBJ2-1; perhaps D is TRBD1 or TRBD2 (5 bases each). Per germline, CDR1 MNHEY and CDR2 SVGAGI. The CDR3 spans 13 residues. The V end was cut by 5 bases, the J end by 6 bases, with 11 bases between. The CDR3 coding sequence is TGTGCCAGCAGTACCGGGGCGGTCAATGAGCAGTTCTTC. Amino acids: CASSTGAVNEQFF.

In nucleotides, the CDR3 is TGTGCCAGTAGTGCGACAGGGGGCTATGGCTACACCTTC. Its translation is CASSATGGYGYTF. The chain has TRBV19 and TRBJ1-2; 9 bases agree with TRBD1. Per the germline V gene, CDR1 is LNHDA and CDR2 is SQIVND (reference sequence). With V trimmed by 5 bases and J by 4 bases, 2 bases remained unmatched. The CDR3 extends over 13 amino acids.

The V and J genes are TRBV7-2 and TRBJ2-7; D gene ambiguous. Germline V lookup: CDR1 SGHTA, CDR2 FQGNSA. The length of the CDR3 is 12 residues. V was cut by 4 bases and J by 6 bases, with 10 bases left in between. In DNA, the CDR3 is TGTGCCAGCAGCTCGCACAGTACCGAGCAGTACTTC. Its protein is CASSSHSTEQYF.

The V and J genes are TRBV5-4 and TRBJ2-7; 8 nucleotides align to TRBD1. The CDR3 has 15 amino acids. CDR1 is SGHNT, CDR2 YYREEE, per germline (reference sequence). V shed 4 bases, J shed 2 bases, and the junction held 8 bases outside the gene matches. The CDR3 nucleotides are TGTGCCAGCAGCCCAGCTGCGGACAGGGCCTACGAGCAGTACTTC. Its translation: CASSPAADRAYEQYF.

The chain carries TRBV28 and TRBJ1-1; D possibly corresponds to TRBD1 (5 bases). This CDR3 is 14 amino acids long. Per germline, CDR1 MDHEN and CDR2 SYDVKM. V shed 3 bases and J shed 4 bases, with 12 bases lying between them. CDR3 loop: CASSFQGLSTEAFF. The DNA of the CDR3 is TGTGCCAGCAGTTTTCAGGGACTGAGCACTGAAGCTTTCTTT.

The rearrangement links TRBV18 to TRBJ1-4; maybe TRBD1 (6 bases). Trimming shortened V by 0 bases and J by 8 bases, and 13 bases separated the two germline ends. Germline CDR1 and CDR2: KGHSH and LQKENI. CDR3 size: 15 residues. In nucleotides, the CDR3 is TGTGCCAGCTCACCACCGTCGGGGGCTAGAGAAAAACTGTTTTTT. Its protein is CASSPPSGAREKLFF.

The chain has TRBV2 and TRBJ2-6; no definite D call. The V gene lost 6 bases and the J gene lost 2 bases, with 23 bases spanning the gap. Germline values: CDR1 SNHLY, CDR2 FYNNEI. The CDR3 is 19 amino acids. The CDR3 sequence is CASSGEKERPITGANVLTF. The CDR3 DNA reads as TGTGCCAGCAGCGGCGAAAAAGAGCGTCCGATTACTGGGGCCAACGTCCTGACTTTC.

This clone has only one observation. V and J are TRBV7-9 and TRBJ2-7; no clear D gene. The CDR3 covers 13 residues. Trimming removed 1 base from V and 2 bases from J, with 6 bases in between. From germline, CDR1 is SEHNR and CDR2 FQNEAQ (reference sequence). CDR3 sequence reads: CASSLEGTYEQYF. The CDR3 nucleotides read TGTGCCAGCAGCTTAGAGGGTACCTACGAGCAGTACTTC. The entire variable domain, with the rest obtained from reference TRBV7-9 and TRBJ2-7, is as follows: DTGVSQNPRHKITKRGQNVTFRCDPISEHNRLYWYRQTLGQGPEFLTYFQNEAQLEKSRLLSDRFSAERPKGSFSTLEIQRTEQGDSAMYLCASSLEGTYEQYFGPGTRLTVT.

This clone has just a few counts. The V and J genes are TRBV7-4 and TRBJ2-1; 7 nucleotides match TRBD1. V shed 5 bases and J 8 bases; nucleotides not matched to a gene: 6. Germline-derived CDR1 and CDR2 are SGHVT and SQSDAQ. The CDR3 consists of 13 residues. For the CDR3, the DNA is TGTGCCAGCAGCGATAGACAGGGTCATGAGCAGTTCTTC. Its translation is CASSDRQGHEQFF.